This T cell receptor beta chain was sequenced during a study of T cells in Graves' hyperthyroidism and ophthalmopathy. This CDR3 comprises 14 residues. Comments on this clonotype: The antigen remains unidentified. Possible read error: a much larger clone is one base away.

Newly diagnosed hyperthyroidism patients aged 18 to 65 years had disease lasting under 2 months. Amplified regions were TCR beta CDR3 sequences from RNA transcripts. HTBI primers were the set used in a first-round RT-PCR of the TCR CDR3. Using its own MiXCR run on the multiplex PCR reads, TCRdb lists one record per CDR3 protein. The sample consists of 370,000 or so distinct CDR3 sequences, just under 25% of them appearing once. Study-level results: Before onset, by a median of around six months, the model predicted ophthalmopathy.

The chain couples TRBV12-3 or TRBV12-4 to TRBJ1-1; D gene ambiguous. The source is a man aged 50-59 years with Graves' hyperthyroidism. Sequences were obtained from blood. As DNA, the CDR3 is TGTGCCAGCAGTCCCGAGGTGGGGTACACTGAAGCTTCCTTT. It encodes CASSPEVGYTEASF.